This T cell receptor beta chain was identified in a study of precursors of human CD4 cytotoxic T cells (dated by TCRdb to about 2018). About the study as a whole: In total, 15 or so donors contributed CD4+ memory subsets to the bulk TCR-seq analysis. Sequences for both the TCRalpha and TCRbeta chains came out of the TCR-seq analysis of about 13 donors (table S7).

Bulk UMI-based TCR sequencing was performed on four sorted CD4+ memory subsets (TCM, TEM, IL-7Rhigh TEMRA, IL-7R- TEMRA) to test a precursor-effector relationship among CD4 cytotoxic T cells. Cells were obtained from peripheral blood mononuclear cells that had been isolated from human blood. Points the paper makes about the study in general: Expanded effector clonotypes accounted for a larger share of IL-7Rhigh TEMRA clonotypes than of TEM or TCM clonotypes. The limitation that the direction of differentiation between precursor and effector cells cannot be definitively established by a human observational design was noted by the authors. Compared with the TCM and TEM subsets, the IL-7Rhigh and IL-7R- TEMRA subsets had more restricted TCR repertoires, marked by lower diversity and more expanded clonotypes. Only about 95% of the 14 donors were included in some bulk TCR-seq comparisons, suggesting that not every subset was available for every donor.

To note about this clonotype: No cognate antigen has been identified for it. No much larger clone is present one base from it, and per-base qualities are unavailable.

TCRdb shows the sequencer as Illumina MiSeq. The study's processing was this. To quantify repertoire diversity, the Shannon-Wiener index was calculated using VDJtools. A TCRbeta clonotype counted as expanded if its clonotype frequency was 3 or higher. The public reads were run again by TCRdb, first through fastp at Q25 and then through MiXCR, and only productive beta chains were kept. Every entry covers one CDR3 protein and lists the most common genes and DNA from its rows. The V and J calls here are based on TCRdb, not the publication. In all, the sample holds 300 to 350 distinct CDR3 sequences, and 15% to 20% of those were seen once. 15% to 20% of the sample lies in the top ten. V is pared back by 0 bases and J by 0 bases, with 8 bases lying between the germline termini. CDR1 and CDR2 are drawn from the germline V gene: SGDLS, YYNGEE. The cysteine opens and the phenylalanine closes a CDR3 of 15 amino acids. CDR3 DNA is the only sequence kept; it has 45 bases, read in frame from the first base.

Here the chain combines TRBV9 and TRBJ2-3, with the D gene uncertain. The clonotype comes from a human donor in good health. Sequencing used memory CD4+ T cells from blood (PBMCs). The sequenced DNA: TGTGCCAGCAGCGTAGGAAGGGCCAGCACAGATACGCAGTATTTT. This gives the protein CASSVGRASTDTQYF.